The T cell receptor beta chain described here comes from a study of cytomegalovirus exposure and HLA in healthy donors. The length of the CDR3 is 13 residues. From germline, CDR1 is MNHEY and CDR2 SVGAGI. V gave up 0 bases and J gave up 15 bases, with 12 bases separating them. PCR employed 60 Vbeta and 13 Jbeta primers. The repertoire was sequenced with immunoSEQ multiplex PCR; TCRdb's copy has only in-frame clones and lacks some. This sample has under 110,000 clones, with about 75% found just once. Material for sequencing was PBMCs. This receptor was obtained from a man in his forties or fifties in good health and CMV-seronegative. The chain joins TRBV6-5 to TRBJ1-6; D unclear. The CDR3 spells CASSYSWERDLHF. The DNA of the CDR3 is TGTGCCAGCAGTTACTCATGGGAGAGGGACCTCCACTTT.